This TCR beta chain was sequenced for a study of shared clonotypes between healthy human individuals. The germline CDR1 and CDR2 sequences are SGHNT and YYREEE (reference sequence). The V end lost 5 bases, the J end lost 8 bases, and 16 bases lay between the germline ends. This CDR3 spans 13 amino acids. Measured with immunoSEQ multiplex PCR; TCRdb has only the in-frame clones, and not every one. The repertoire holds 1.5 million to 2.5 million clones, with roughly 95% as singletons. Terminally differentiated effector memory CD45RA+ cells were excluded from the naive CD8 cells, which were CD45RO-negative and positively selected for CCR7.

This receptor was obtained from a man younger than 30 in good health. The genes are TRBV5-4 and TRBJ1-1, with D maybe TRBD1 (5 bases). The sequenced sample consisted of naive CD8+ T cells sorted from blood. Here the CDR3 DNA reads TGTGCCAGCAGGGATGGGACCGTCACAGAAGCTTTCTTT. Residues: CASRDGTVTEAFF.